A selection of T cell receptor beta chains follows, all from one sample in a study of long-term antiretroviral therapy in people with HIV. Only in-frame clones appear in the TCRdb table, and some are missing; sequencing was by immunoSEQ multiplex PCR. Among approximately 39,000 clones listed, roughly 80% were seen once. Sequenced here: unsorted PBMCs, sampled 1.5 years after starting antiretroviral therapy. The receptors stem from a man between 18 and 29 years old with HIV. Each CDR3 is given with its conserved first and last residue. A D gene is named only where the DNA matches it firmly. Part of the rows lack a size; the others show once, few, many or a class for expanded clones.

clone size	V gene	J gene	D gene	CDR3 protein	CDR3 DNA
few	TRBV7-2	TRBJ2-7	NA	CASSPSGRQSYEQYF	TGTGCCAGCAGCCCATCGGGGAGACAGTCCTACGAGCAGTACTTC
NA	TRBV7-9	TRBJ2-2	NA	CASSPPPETGNTGELFF	TGTGCCAGCAGCCCCCCTCCTGAGACAGGCAACACCGGGGAGCTGTTTTTT
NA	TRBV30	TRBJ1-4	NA	CAWSVSREKLFF	TGTGCCTGGAGTGTATCAAGGGAAAAACTGTTTTTT
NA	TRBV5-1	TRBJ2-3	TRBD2	CASNPGGRGTDTQYF	TGCGCCAGCAACCCTGGCGGGAGAGGCACAGATACGCAGTATTTT
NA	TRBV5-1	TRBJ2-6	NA	CASSFEGAGANVLTF	TGCGCCAGCAGCTTCGAGGGCGCTGGGGCCAACGTCCTGACTTTC
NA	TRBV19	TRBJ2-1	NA	CASSGTVGGSYNEQFF	TGTGCCAGTAGTGGGACCGTTGGGGGCTCCTACAATGAGCAGTTCTTC
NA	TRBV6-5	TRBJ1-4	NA	CASTSGGEKLFF	TGTGCCAGCACCTCAGGAGGCGAAAAACTGTTTTTT
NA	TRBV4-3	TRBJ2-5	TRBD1	CASSQELQGLGQETQYF	TGCGCCAGCAGCCAAGAGCTACAGGGGTTAGGGCAAGAGACCCAGTACTTC
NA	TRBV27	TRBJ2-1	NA	CASTLGNAYNEQFF	TGTGCCAGCACCCTTGGCAACGCCTACAATGAGCAGTTCTTC
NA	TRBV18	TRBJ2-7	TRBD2	CASSQLPETSGNYEQYF	TGTGCCAGCTCGCAACTGCCGGAGACTAGCGGGAACTACGAGCAGTACTTC
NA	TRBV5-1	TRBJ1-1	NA	CASSLQENTEAFF	TGCGCCAGCAGCTTGCAGGAGAACACTGAAGCTTTCTTT
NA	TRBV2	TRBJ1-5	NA	CASDTLGNQPQHF	TGTGCCAGCGACACCCTTGGCAATCAGCCCCAGCATTTT
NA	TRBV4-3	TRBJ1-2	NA	CASSQSLGGRDGYTF	TGCGCCAGCAGCCAATCATTGGGGGGTCGGGATGGCTACACCTTC
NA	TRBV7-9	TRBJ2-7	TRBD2	CASSLVGREAYEQYF	TGTGCCAGCAGCTTAGTTGGGAGGGAAGCCTACGAGCAGTACTTC
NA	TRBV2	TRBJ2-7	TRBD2	CASRPGLAGGTYF	TGTGCCAGCAGGCCCGGACTAGCGGGAGGGACGTACTTC
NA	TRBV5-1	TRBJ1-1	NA	CASSLRLGTEAFF	TGCGCCAGCAGCTTGAGATTGGGCACTGAAGCTTTCTTT
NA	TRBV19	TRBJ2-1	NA	CASTARGVPLNEQFF	TGTGCCAGTACCGCGAGGGGGGTGCCCCTCAATGAGCAGTTCTTC
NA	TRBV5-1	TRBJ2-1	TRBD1	CASSLVAGGLIMEQFF	TGCGCCAGCAGCTTGGTGGCAGGGGGTTTAATTATGGAGCAGTTCTTC
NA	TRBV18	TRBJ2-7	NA	CASSQGQISYEQYF	TGTGCCAGCTCCCAAGGACAGATCTCCTACGAGCAGTACTTC
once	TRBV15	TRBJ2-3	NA	CATSRSGTGDTDTQYF	TGTGCCACCAGCAGATCCGGGACCGGAGACACAGATACGCAGTATTTT
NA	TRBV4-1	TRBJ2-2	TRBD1	CARGGTGRDTGELFF	TGCGCCAGGGGCGGGACAGGGAGAGACACCGGGGAGCTGTTTTTT
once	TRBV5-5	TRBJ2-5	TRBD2	CASSGTSGTSFGETQYF	TGTGCCAGCAGCGGGACTAGCGGGACCTCCTTCGGGGAGACCCAGTACTTC
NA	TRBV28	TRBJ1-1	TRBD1	CASSYRDRQAFF	TGTGCCAGCAGTTACCGGGACAGACAAGCTTTCTTT
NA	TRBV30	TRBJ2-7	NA	CAWSARTVSEQYF	TGTGCCTGGAGTGCCCGGACAGTTAGCGAGCAGTACTTC
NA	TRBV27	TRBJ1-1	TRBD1	CASSSYTGVFGEAFF	TGTGCCAGCAGTTCATATACAGGGGTCTTCGGTGAAGCTTTCTTT
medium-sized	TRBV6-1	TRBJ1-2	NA	CASSEFPEANYGYTF	TGTGCCAGCAGTGAATTCCCGGAAGCTAACTATGGCTACACCTTC
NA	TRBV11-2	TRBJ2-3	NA	CASSRGGHPIDTQYF	TGTGCCAGCAGCCGAGGGGGACACCCCATAGATACGCAGTATTTT
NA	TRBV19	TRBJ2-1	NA	CASSMGGGPSYNEQFF	TGTGCCAGTAGTATGGGCGGGGGCCCCTCCTACAATGAGCAGTTCTTC